A single sample gave rise to the 25 T cell receptor beta chains below, sequenced in a study of beta chain features in type 1 diabetes. Expressed TCRB transcripts were sequenced because the entire RNA isolate underwent reverse transcription. TCRdb's copy holds only in-frame clones and misses some; the assay was immunoSEQ multiplex PCR. The sample gives roughly 380,000 clones, around a fifth of which show up once; 0.044% is in the top ten. Sequences were obtained from naive CD4+ T cells from blood. The receptors stem from a young woman in good health.

This clone was picked up a small number of times. This rearrangement joins TRBV6-5 to TRBJ2-7; no definite D call. Germline lookup yields CDR1 MNHEY and CDR2 SVGAGI. CDR3 length: 11 residues. Trimming cost V 5 bases and J 3 bases, with 5 bases left between them. CDR3 bases: TGTGCCAGCAGTCAGGTCTACGAGCAGTACTTC. This gives the protein CASSQVYEQYF.

This clone was seen a handful of times. The chain joins TRBV20-1 to TRBJ1-2; 9 bases agree with TRBD1. The CDR3 loop spans 11 amino acids. The germline gives CDR1 DFQATT, CDR2 SNEGSKA (reference sequence). J was trimmed by 7 bases and V by 6 bases; bases with no gene match: 3. As DNA, the CDR3 is TGCAGTGCCTGGGACAGGGCTGGCTACACCTTC. Its protein product is CSAWDRAGYTF.

In its sample, this clone was seen a few times. CDR3 coding DNA: TGTGCCAGCAGTTACTCTGAGGGAGAGCAGTACTTC. As protein: CASSYSEGEQYF. The genes are TRBV6-6 and TRBJ2-7; tentatively, D is TRBD2 (5 bases). CDR3 length: 12 residues. Germline V gene lookup returns CDR1 MNHNY and CDR2 SVGAGI (reference sequence). The V and J ends lost 0 bases and 7 bases respectively, with 7 bases between them.

This clone was detected a few times. Here the CDR3 DNA reads TGTGCCAGCAGCTTGGGGTCGAGGAACTATGGCTACACCTTC. Residues: CASSLGSRNYGYTF. The rearrangement uses TRBV5-6 and TRBJ1-2; D is ambiguous. Germline-derived CDR1 and CDR2 are SGHDT and YYEEEE. The ends were cut back, 0 bases at V and 2 bases at J, with 8 bases in the middle. This CDR3 has 14 residues. Full variable domain (remainder filled in from reference TRBV5-6 and TRBJ1-2): DAGVTQSPTHLIKTRGQQVTLRCSPKSGHDTVSWYQQALGQGPQFIFQYYEEEERQRGNFPDRFSGHQFPNYSSELNVNALLLGDSALYLCASSLGSRNYGYTFGSGTRLTVV.

The J gene is TRBJ1-5, the V gene TRBV30, with D maybe TRBD1 (5 bases). CDR3 length equals 15 residues. Trimming took off 4 bases at V and 4 bases at J, with 17 bases between the two ends. Germline assignment: CDR1 GTSNPN and CDR2 SVGIG (reference sequence). The CDR3 DNA sequence: TGTGCCTGGAACCGGGACCTGGGGGGAAATCAGCCCCAGCATTTT. It is translated as CAWNRDLGGNQPQHF.

This clone was detected only a few times. The rearrangement joins TRBV18 to TRBJ2-1; 11 bases line up with TRBD2. The germline gives CDR1 KGHSH, CDR2 LQKENI. The J segment lost 7 bases and the V segment lost 3 bases, leaving 2 bases of the junction unmatched. This CDR3 spans 14 amino acids. In nucleotides, the CDR3 is TGTGCCAGCTCACCGGGACTAGCGGTTAATGAGCAGTTCTTC. Its protein product is CASSPGLAVNEQFF.

This chain links TRBV5-8 with TRBJ1-2; tentative D call: TRBD1 (5 bases). CDR1 SGHTS and CDR2 YDEGEE come from the germline V gene. Trimming pared 4 bases from V and 3 bases from J, leaving 10 bases between. The CDR3 is 13 amino acids. The CDR3 loop is CASSPDRDYGYTF. The CDR3 coding sequence is TGTGCCAGCAGCCCCGACAGAGACTATGGCTACACCTTC.

This chain connects TRBV6-6 to TRBJ1-1, with a weak D call TRBD1 (5 bases). CDR1 MNHNY and CDR2 SVGAGI come from the germline V gene (reference sequence). The CDR3 runs to 12 residues. V was shortened by 0 bases and J by 9 bases, with 8 bases between the two germline ends. CDR3 DNA sequence: TGTGCCAGCAGTTACTCTGGGGCCCAAGCTTTCTTT. It encodes CASSYSGAQAFF.

Points on this clone: This specimen includes other DNA sequences encoding the same CDR3. The chain is built from TRBV7-2 and TRBJ2-3; TRBD1 matches 8 bases. Germline values: CDR1 SGHTA, CDR2 FQGNSA. J was trimmed by 3 bases and V by 5 bases; bases with no gene match: 4. The CDR3 is made up of 14 amino acids. CDR3 protein: CASSGQGATDTQYF. The CDR3 nucleotides are TGTGCCAGCAGCGGGCAGGGGGCAACAGATACGCAGTATTTT.

The chain joins TRBV10-3 to TRBJ2-5; 8 bases match TRBD2. Germline V CDR1 and CDR2: ENHRY, SYGVKD. Trimming removed 2 bases from V and 1 base from J; junction bases left unmatched: 3. CDR3 length equals 15 residues. The CDR3 loop reads CAISEVSGIQETQYF. CDR3 bases: TGTGCCATCAGTGAGGTTAGCGGGATCCAAGAGACCCAGTACTTC.

This clone was recorded a few times. This chain connects TRBV30 to TRBJ2-6; D uncertain. The CDR3 is 13 residues long. The V and J ends lost 2 bases and 4 bases respectively, with 6 bases between them. Germline CDR1 GTSNPN, CDR2 SVGIG (reference sequence). The DNA of the CDR3 is TGTGCCTGGAGTATAAAAGGGGCCAACGTCCTGACTTTC. Amino acid sequence: CAWSIKGANVLTF.

This clone has just one count. The J gene is TRBJ1-2, the V gene TRBV9; D gene uncertain. This CDR3 is 13 amino acids long. With 0 bases removed from V and 6 bases from J, the gap between germline ends came to 9 bases. Germline V gene lookup returns CDR1 SGDLS and CDR2 YYNGEE. The CDR3 DNA sequence: TGTGCCAGCAGCGTAGGCGAGGTGGATGGCTACACCTTC. It yields the protein CASSVGEVDGYTF.

The CDR3 protein is CASLLASGGVGEQFF. CDR3 coding DNA: TGCGCCAGCCTGTTGGCTAGCGGGGGGGTCGGGGAGCAGTTCTTC. The V call is TRBV5-1, the J call TRBJ2-1, with TRBD2 matching 12 bases. This CDR3 has 15 amino acids. Germline V gene lookup returns CDR1 SGHRS and CDR2 YFSETQ. J lost 10 bases, V lost 7 bases, and 12 bases had no gene match.

The chain couples TRBV4-1 to TRBJ1-6; TRBD1 is a possible D gene (5 bases). The germline gives CDR1 MGHRA, CDR2 YSYEKL. The CDR3 sequence is 14 residues long. Trimming pared 1 base from V and 6 bases from J, leaving 7 bases between. The CDR3, as DNA: TGCGCCAGCAGCCAAGGACAGCTTAATTCACCCCTCCACTTT. This gives the protein CASSQGQLNSPLHF.

This clone was counted only a few times. This chain links TRBV5-5 with TRBJ1-1; D ambiguous. There are 13 residues in the CDR3. The germline V and J ends were trimmed by 2 bases and 2 bases, with 7 bases remaining between them. Germline CDR1 SGHKS, CDR2 YYEKEE (reference sequence). This chain's CDR3 is CASSFSVNTEAFF. CDR3 DNA sequence: TGTGCCAGCAGCTTCTCCGTTAACACTGAAGCTTTCTTT. Using reference TRBV5-5 and TRBJ1-1 for the parts outside the CDR3, the full variable domain is DAGVTQSPTHLIKTRGQQVTLRCSPISGHKSVSWYQQVLGQGPQFIFQYYEKEERGRGNFPDRFSARQFPNYSSELNVNALLLGDSALYLCASSFSVNTEAFFGQGTRLTVV.

The chain joins TRBV4-1 to TRBJ1-2; no clear D gene. Trimming stripped 1 base from V and 8 bases from J, with 14 bases between. The CDR3 length is 14 residues. The V gene's germline CDR1 is MGHRA and CDR2 YSYEKL. Here the CDR3 DNA reads TGCGCCAGCAGCCAAGTTGGAGAACGGAGAGGCTACACCTTC. Its translation: CASSQVGERRGYTF.

This chain uses TRBV27 with TRBJ2-5; 10 bases map to TRBD2. Germline V gene lookup returns CDR1 MNHEY and CDR2 SMNVEV (reference sequence). CDR3 length: 14 amino acids. V lost 6 bases and J lost 0; bases outside the gene matches: 1. DNA of the CDR3: TGTGCCAGCAGGCTAGCGGGAGACCAAGAGACCCAGTACTTC. Encoded protein: CASRLAGDQETQYF.

V gene TRBV11-2 combines with J gene TRBJ1-1; D remains unclear. Germline CDR1 and CDR2: SGHAT and FQNNGV. V dropped 4 bases and J dropped 5 bases, with 11 bases sitting between them. CDR3 size: 13 residues. The CDR3 bases are TGTGCCAGCAGCTCACTCCGGAGAACTGAAGCTTTCTTT. It yields the protein CASSSLRRTEAFF.

This clone was observed a few times. CDR3 amino acids: CASSISTEPQHF. CDR3 nucleotides: TGTGCCAGTAGTATCTCGACTGAGCCCCAGCATTTT. The J gene is TRBJ1-5, the V gene TRBV19, with D unclear. The germline V gene has CDR1 LNHDA and CDR2 SQIVND (reference sequence). The V and J ends lost 3 bases and 8 bases respectively, with 8 bases between them. This CDR3 has 12 amino acids.

The chain couples TRBV11-1 to TRBJ2-1, with 13 bases lining up with TRBD2. Germline lookup yields CDR1 SGHAT and CDR2 FQDESV (reference sequence). The CDR3 loop spans 17 amino acids. V dropped 4 bases and J dropped 10; count of bases not matched to a gene: 13. This CDR3 is CASSYQTGLAGVREQFF. The CDR3 bases are TGTGCCAGCAGCTACCAAACCGGACTAGCGGGGGTAAGGGAGCAGTTCTTC.

Only one count was recorded for this clone. The chain combines TRBV9 with TRBJ2-1; 7 positions agree with TRBD2. CDR3 size: 15 residues. V lost 2 bases to trimming and J lost 1 base; unmatched junction nucleotides: 3. The germline V gene has CDR1 SGDLS and CDR2 YYNGEE. CDR3 bases: TGTGCCAGCAGCGTTCGGGGGGATTCCTACAATGAGCAGTTCTTC. Protein: CASSVRGDSYNEQFF.

The V and J genes are TRBV14 and TRBJ2-1, with 11 positions matching TRBD2. J gave up 2 bases and V 5 bases, and 11 bases lay outside the gene matches. The V gene's germline CDR1 is SGHDN and CDR2 FVKESK. The CDR3 has 18 amino acids. The CDR3, as DNA: TGTGCCAGCAGCATAACTAGCGGGAGTTCCAAAACCTACAATGAGCAGTTCTTC. Its translation: CASSITSGSSKTYNEQFF.

This clone came up a few times. J is TRBJ2-3 and V is TRBV18; a possible D gene is TRBD1 (6 bases). V lost 3 bases and J 5 bases, leaving 9 bases between the germline ends. Germline V CDR1 and CDR2: KGHSH, LQKENI. The CDR3 runs to 13 residues. CDR3 amino acids: CASSPYREDTQYF. CDR3 bases: TGTGCCAGCTCACCCTACAGGGAAGATACGCAGTATTTT.

This clone was seen only a few times. The chain carries TRBV2 and TRBJ2-7; maybe TRBD2 (5 bases). Germline V gives CDR1 SNHLY, CDR2 FYNNEI. There are 13 residues in the CDR3. Between the trimmed V and J ends, which lost 6 bases and 3 bases, there was a span of 12 bases. DNA for the CDR3: TGTGCCAGCAGCCCCACTAGGAGCTACGAGCAGTACTTC. This gives the protein CASSPTRSYEQYF.

This sequence joins TRBV9 and TRBJ2-2; D possibly corresponds to TRBD1 (5 bases). Germline CDR1 SGDLS, CDR2 YYNGEE. V gave up 2 bases and J gave up 4 bases, with 9 bases separating them. The CDR3 length is 14 residues. The CDR3 DNA reads TGTGCCAGCAGCGTCCAGGGCGGCACCGGGGAGCTGTTTTTT. Its translation: CASSVQGGTGELFF.